This T cell receptor (beta chain) was documented in a study of blood T cells in healthy people across ages (dated by TCRdb to the mid-2010s). A note on the overall study: Template switching captured roughly one uniquely barcoded TCR beta cDNA molecule per two T cells in model experiments. Using the same blood draw, the study looked at two additional independent replicas of 1 million unique cDNA reads for two donors, one aged 18 to 30 and the other aged 80 or older. Donors of different ages were randomly distributed across sequencing lanes to avoid experimental bias. Four age groups were formed from the donors: young (average 16 years), middle-aged (more than 35), aged (roughly 56) and long-lived (less than 85). Age-related changes in TCR beta repertoire diversity were measured in the study by deep sequencing normalized with unique cDNA molecular identifiers.

Inclusive of the bounding cysteine and phenylalanine, the CDR3 is 15 residues long. Left in the record is the CDR3 DNA by itself, 45 bases read in frame from the first base. CDR1 and CDR2 were assigned from the germline V gene (reference sequence) as LNHDA and SQIVND. Trimming takes 8 bases from V and 5 bases from J, and the germline ends sit 21 bases apart. Donors were a few dozen systemically healthy Caucasian individuals from Russia aged roughly 6 to 90 years. About 10 milliliters of peripheral blood were collected from each donor into EDTA-treated Vacutainer tubes. PBMCs were isolated by Ficoll-Paque density-gradient centrifugation, with at least 7 million obtained per sample. Total RNA was extracted from PBMCs with Trizol reagent, with at least 5 micrograms obtained per sample. Naive CD45RAhigh/CD27high T cell percentages were measured by flow cytometry on a PBMC aliquot from every donor. This clonotype was detected a few times. It has no known antigen specificity. Per-base qualities were not stored, and no clone one base away is much larger.

Libraries were constructed by 5' RACE. This sample was sequenced with an Illumina HiSeq 2500. The second PCR ran for roughly 7 to 12 cycles and used a J-beta primer mix along with a sample-barcoded 5' primer. A unique molecular identifier was introduced onto each TCR beta cDNA molecule by a template-switch 5' adaptor carrying 12 random nucleotides. At least 2.5 million CDR3-containing paired-end reads were obtained from each sample. The Mint cDNA synthesis kit, primed by a TRBC-specific oligonucleotide, was used to synthesize first-strand cDNA from all RNA. Following uracil-DNA glycosylase treatment, a first 18-cycle PCR with universal primers M1SS and BC2_uni_R was performed on all cDNA. As for the authors' bioinformatics: Each sample was normalized by randomly selecting 1 million high-quality reads, each carrying a distinct molecular identifier. Instead of being binned into consensus sequences, reads that shared molecular identifiers were thrown out. MiTCR, with a Q25 quality threshold and the strictest error-elimination algorithm, was used for CDR3 identification, clonotype clustering and error correction. Lower-bound total TCR beta diversity was estimated with a nonparametric unseen species model using Euler transformation. TCRdb's own reprocessing of the public reads used fastp at Q25 and MiXCR and kept productive beta chains. Every distinct CDR3 protein forms one entry, paired with its most common genes and DNA. The V and J calls were determined by TCRdb, not by the authors. The sample has around 1.7 million distinct CDR3 sequences on record, 28% of them singletons. The ten most abundant clones make up about 8% of the sample.

Paper-wide results and their limitations: Because the CMV infection status of the donors was unknown, age-related changes in expanded clonotypes may potentially have been confounded. Compared with the aged group, the long-lived group had more naive CD4+ T cells, fewer expanded clones and increased TCR diversity, suggesting age selection. A strong correlation was found between observed TCR beta diversity and the percentage of naive T cells measured by flow cytometry. Estimates of total diversity based on one million sequenced T cells were regarded as lower bounds and as underestimates. Since profiling was done on bulk unsorted PBMCs, naive and antigen-experienced compartments could not be conclusively compared. Observed TCR beta diversity per million T cells fell roughly linearly with age, and a significant reduction was already apparent by age around 40.

The source material was blood. This TCR was recovered from a woman younger than 45 in good health. The chain is made from TRBV19 and TRBJ2-5; tentative D gene TRBD1, with 6 bases matching. The DNA sequence reads TGTGCCAGTCATGCCTCCGGGACACCGAGGGAGACCCAGTACTTC. Translated, it gives CASHASGTPRETQYF.